One T cell receptor (beta chain) is described in this entry. Antigen unknown. The CDR3 is made up of 11 amino acids. Germline values: CDR1 SQVTM, CDR2 ANQGSEA. As for time point: recipient sample about 28 days before transplant, after cytoreduction. Samples: about 28 days before transplant, then days 30, 100 and 180 after. These data come from a study of T cell clonotyping in hematopoietic cell transplantation. Study-wide results and caveats: Recipient TCR diversity dropped after transplant; expanded clonotypes rose from day 30 to 180.

Assay used: immunoSEQ multiplex PCR; TCRdb lists only in-frame clones, some missing. The profile covers about 16,000 clones, with 93% appearing a single time and about 1.7% taken by the ten largest. The specimen comprised peripheral blood mononuclear cells, sampled before stem cell transplant. The V call is TRBV29-1, the J call TRBJ2-1; TRBD1 is a possible D gene (6 bases). The TCR was taken from a man between 18 and 35 years old with biphenotypic leukemia. Some clones in this sample may be carry-over from other donors' samples. The CDR3 DNA reads TGCATCTGTCGCAGGGGCGGTGAGCAGTTCTTC. Its protein product is CICRRGGEQFF.